The 28 T cell receptor beta chains given below trace back to one sample, sequenced in a study of blood T cell repertoires in COVID-19 (dated by TCRdb to 2020 to 2021). Receptors were amplified or captured by the immunoSEQ multiplex PCR assay. TCRdb's version of the immuneACCESS table is confined to in-frame rearrangements and falls short of the full clone set. An unresolved V gene accounts for under half of the shortfall where checked; the remainder is of unknown origin. For this sample the table gives roughly 150,000 clones, of which more than 70% were detected only once. Roughly 2.8% of the sample is in the top ten clones. The sequenced sample was peripheral blood. The receptor source for this set is a man in his 60s with acute or convalescent COVID-19.

V is TRBV7-9 and J is TRBJ2-5; 7 bases line up with TRBD1. V lost 0 bases, J lost 1 base, and 5 bases stayed unmatched. This CDR3 has 16 amino acids. The germline gives CDR1 SEHNR, CDR2 FQNEAQ (reference sequence). As DNA, the CDR3 is TGTGCCAGCAGCTTAGCGCAGGGACAGCGCCAAGAGACCCAGTACTTC. Translating gives CASSLAQGQRQETQYF.

The V call is TRBV7-8, the J call TRBJ1-4, with TRBD1 matching over 7 bases. The CDR3 totals 17 residues. J was trimmed by 7 bases and V by 0 bases; bases with no gene match: 11. CDR1 is SGHVS and CDR2 is FQNEAQ in the germline V gene. CDR3 in DNA: TGTGCCAGCAGCTTAGCTTCGAACAGGGGTGTGGGTGAAAAACTGTTTTTT. Amino acids: CASSLASNRGVGEKLFF.

The chain uses TRBV2 and TRBJ2-3; TRBD1 matches 8 bases. Germline-derived CDR1 and CDR2 are SNHLY and FYNNEI. The V segment lost 4 bases and the J segment 11 bases; nucleotides outside the gene matches: 11. The CDR3 totals 14 residues. CDR3 DNA: TGTGCCAGCAGTGCCGGGACAGGTCCTATTATGCAGTATTTT. Protein sequence: CASSAGTGPIMQYF.

The sample holds one count of this clone. The chain carries TRBV6-5 and TRBJ1-6; D not resolved. This CDR3 has 12 amino acids. From germline, CDR1 is MNHEY and CDR2 SVGAGI. Trimming took 4 bases from V and 9 from J, leaving 7 bases between them. CDR3 nucleotide sequence: TGTGCCAGCAGTTCCCACGGTTCACCCCTCCACTTT. This gives the protein CASSSHGSPLHF.

This chain joins TRBV19 and TRBJ1-1; a possible D gene is TRBD1 (5 bases). The V end lost 1 base, the J end lost 0 bases, and 12 bases lay between the germline ends. This CDR3 is 16 amino acids long. The germline V gene has CDR1 LNHDA and CDR2 SQIVND (reference sequence). The CDR3 DNA is TGTGCCAGTAGTATAGTTTTGGGGCCCATGAACACTGAAGCTTTCTTT. Its translation: CASSIVLGPMNTEAFF.

The chain combines TRBV2 with TRBJ1-4; D is possibly TRBD1 (5 bases). The length of the CDR3 is 17 residues. Germline CDR1 and CDR2: SNHLY and FYNNEI. V was clipped by 1 base and J by 5 bases, with 17 bases between them. CDR3 loop: CASSEGAGRGANEKLFF. CDR3 DNA: TGTGCCAGCAGTGAAGGGGCTGGGCGGGGCGCCAATGAAAAACTGTTTTTT.

This rearrangement joins TRBV4-2 to TRBJ1-2, with D perhaps matching TRBD1 (6 bases). The CDR3 has 16 residues. CDR1 and CDR2 (germline): LGHNA, YNFKEQ. V gave up 2 bases and J gave up 0 bases, with 13 bases separating them. The CDR3 DNA is TGTGCCAGCAGCCAATCAAGACAGGTATCTAACTATGGCTACACCTTC. Residues: CASSQSRQVSNYGYTF.

This chain's CDR3 is CASSTKTGVNIQYF. The CDR3 DNA is TGTGCCAGCAGTACAAAGACAGGAGTGAACATTCAGTACTTC. V gene TRBV6-2 or TRBV6-3 combines with J gene TRBJ2-4, with D perhaps matching TRBD1 (6 bases). The CDR3 covers 14 residues. The V and J ends lost 5 bases and 7 bases respectively, with 15 bases between them. The germline gives CDR1 MNHEY, CDR2 SVGEGT.

V usage is TRBV11-2 and J usage is TRBJ1-1; 8 bases map to TRBD1. CDR3 length: 14 residues. The germline gives CDR1 SGHAT, CDR2 FQNNGV. The trim removed 4 bases at V and 4 bases at J, leaving 5 bases unmatched. Here the CDR3 DNA reads TGTGCCAGCAGCTGGGGACAGGCTTTCACTGAAGCTTTCTTT. Amino acids: CASSWGQAFTEAFF.

The V call is TRBV3-1 (or the pseudogene TRBV3-2), the J call TRBJ2-7; 7 bases are a match to TRBD2. V shed 2 bases and J 2 bases; nucleotides not matched to a gene: 3. The germline gives CDR1 LGHDT, CDR2 YNNKEL (reference sequence). The CDR3 contains 14 residues. The CDR3 bases are TGTGCCAGCAGCCAAAGGGAGGGGACCTACGAGCAGTACTTC. Amino acids: CASSQREGTYEQYF.

The chain combines TRBV30 with TRBJ1-4, with 10 bases matching TRBD1. The germline V gene encodes CDR1 GTSNPN and CDR2 SVGIG (reference sequence). The CDR3 has 16 amino acids. Losses at the gene ends were 3 bases for V and 2 bases for J; bases not matched to a gene: 6. The CDR3 protein is CAWSVRQGATNEKLFF. The CDR3 DNA is TGTGCCTGGAGCGTCCGACAGGGGGCTACTAATGAAAAACTGTTTTTT. Full variable domain (remainder filled in from reference TRBV30 and TRBJ1-4): SQTIHQWPATLVQPVGSPLSLECTVEGTSNPNLYWYRQAAGRGLQLLFYSVGIGQISSEVPQNLSASRPQDRQFILSSKKLLLSDSGFYLCAWSVRQGATNEKLFFGSGTQLSVL.

The V gene is TRBV5-1, the J gene TRBJ2-3; 13 nucleotides line up with TRBD2. Trimming removed 2 bases from V and 7 bases from J; junction bases left unmatched: 4. This CDR3 spans 15 amino acids. The germline V gene has CDR1 SGHRS and CDR2 YFSETQ. CDR3 protein: CASSLLAGGLNTQYF. The CDR3 nucleotides read TGCGCCAGCAGCTTACTAGCGGGGGGGCTGAATACGCAGTATTTT.

This chain connects TRBV7-8 to TRBJ1-6; the match to TRBD1 covers 7 bases. The CDR3 contains 16 residues. Germline CDR1 SGHVS, CDR2 FQNEAQ. Trimming cost V 0 bases and J 8 bases; bases outside gene matches: 7. CDR3 sequence (DNA): TGTGCCAGCAGCTTAGCAGGTGTGACAGGGTATTCACCCCTCCACTTT. Residues: CASSLAGVTGYSPLHF.

V gene TRBV27 combines with J gene TRBJ1-4, with 7 bases that match TRBD1. The CDR3 length is 15 residues. Germline V gene sequence: CDR1 MNHEY, CDR2 SMNVEV (reference sequence). V shed 5 bases, J shed 5 bases, and the junction held 8 bases outside the gene matches. The CDR3 DNA sequence: TGTGCCAGCAGTCCATACAGGGGATTGAATGAAAAACTGTTTTTT. Protein: CASSPYRGLNEKLFF.

This chain connects TRBV9 to TRBJ2-1; D unclear. The germline V and J ends were trimmed by 5 bases and 3 bases, with 3 bases remaining between them. The germline CDR1 and CDR2 sequences are SGDLS and YYNGEE. This CDR3 has 11 amino acids. CDR3 region: CASSRYNEQFF. The CDR3 coding sequence is TGTGCCAGCAGTCGCTACAATGAGCAGTTCTTC.

V gene TRBV24-1 combines with J gene TRBJ1-2, with a possible D match to TRBD1 (6 bases). Germline-derived CDR1 and CDR2 are KGHDR and SFDVKD. The CDR3 length is 15 residues. V shed 2 bases and J shed 4 bases, with 13 bases lying between them. The CDR3 DNA is TGTGCCACCAGTGATTGGGGGCCGCAGGGCTATGGCTACACCTTC. Translation: CATSDWGPQGYGYTF.

The rearrangement uses TRBV4-3 and TRBJ1-2; 9 bases align to TRBD1. Unmatched junction bases numbered 7, after V lost 3 bases and J lost 5 bases. This CDR3 has 15 amino acids. CDR1 and CDR2 from the germline V gene are LGHNA and YSLEER. The DNA for the CDR3 is TGCGCCAGCAGCCAGGACAGGGGCGCCAAATATGGCTACACCTTC. Encoded protein: CASSQDRGAKYGYTF.

The chain employs TRBV6-5 and TRBJ2-2; 8 bases are a match to TRBD1. The CDR3 has 15 residues. Germline CDR1 is MNHEY and CDR2 is SVGAGI. Trimming cost V 6 bases and J 1 base; bases outside gene matches: 4. The DNA for the CDR3 is TGTGCCAGCAGATTTGACAGGGGGAACACCGGGGAGCTGTTTTTT. Encoded protein: CASRFDRGNTGELFF.

The CDR3 reads CASSPRLALAGGSDTQYF. In nucleotides, the CDR3 is TGTGCCAGCAGCCCCAGGCTCGCCCTAGCGGGGGGTTCAGATACGCAGTATTTT. The chain employs TRBV7-9 and TRBJ2-3; TRBD2 aligns across 11 bases. The trim removed 5 bases at V and 4 bases at J, leaving 14 bases unmatched. The CDR3 consists of 18 residues. CDR1 is SEHNR, CDR2 FQNEAQ, per germline (reference sequence).

The chain employs TRBV11-2 and TRBJ1-1, with D unresolved. Germline V lookup: CDR1 SGHAT, CDR2 FQNNGV. V was trimmed by 2 bases and J by 2 bases, leaving 24 bases between them. There are 19 residues in the CDR3. CDR3 sequence reads: CASSLKAPPWNTGNTEAFF. CDR3 DNA: TGTGCCAGCAGCTTAAAAGCGCCCCCTTGGAACACTGGAAACACTGAAGCTTTCTTT.

V is TRBV2 and J is TRBJ1-5; a possible D gene is TRBD1 (6 bases). The CDR3 length is 12 residues. Trimming removed 8 bases from V and 3 bases from J, with 8 bases in between. The germline gives CDR1 SNHLY, CDR2 FYNNEI. CDR3 region: CASRDNNQPQHF. DNA of the CDR3: TGTGCCAGCCGGGACAACAATCAGCCCCAGCATTTT.

This sequence joins TRBV5-1 and TRBJ2-1; 11 positions match TRBD2. The germline CDR1 and CDR2 sequences are SGHRS and YFSETQ. The length of the CDR3 is 15 residues. V lost 3 bases to trimming and J lost 5 bases; unmatched junction nucleotides: 4. CDR3 nucleotide sequence: TGCGCCAGCAGCTGGAGACTAGCGGGAAACAATGAGCAGTTCTTC. It is translated as CASSWRLAGNNEQFF.

The chain combines TRBV7-6 with TRBJ2-7; 7 nucleotides agree with TRBD1. The CDR3 contains 15 residues. Germline lookup yields CDR1 SGHVS and CDR2 FNYEAQ. J was trimmed by 6 bases and V by 3 bases; bases with no gene match: 11. The CDR3 DNA reads TGTGCCAGCAGCTTTCGGACAGGAGCCCTCGCCGAGCAGTACTTC. Protein product: CASSFRTGALAEQYF.

The chain recombines TRBV7-2 with TRBJ2-5, with TRBD1 as a possible D gene (7 bases). Germline assignment: CDR1 SGHTA and CDR2 FQGNSA. The CDR3 covers 16 residues. Trimming removed 5 bases at V and 5 bases at J, with 21 bases between. CDR3 sequence reads: CASSAGQTTVGETQYF. In DNA form, the CDR3 reads TGTGCCAGCAGCGCGGGACAGACGACGGTGGGTGAGACCCAGTACTTC. Drawing the rest from reference TRBV7-2 and TRBJ2-5, the complete variable domain is GAGVSQSPSNKVTEKGKDVELRCDPISGHTALYWYRQSLGQGLEFLIYFQGNSAPDKSGLPSDRFSAERTGGSVSTLTIQRTQQEDSAVYLCASSAGQTTVGETQYFGPGTRLLVL.

This chain links TRBV11-2 with TRBJ1-4; tentatively, D is TRBD1 (5 bases). V lost 0 bases, J lost 5 bases, and 16 bases lay in between. The CDR3 consists of 17 residues. The germline CDR1 and CDR2 sequences are SGHAT and FQNNGV. CDR3 sequence: CASSLDARTNRNEKLFF. In nucleotides, the CDR3 is TGTGCCAGCAGCTTAGACGCCCGGACAAACCGAAATGAAAAACTGTTTTTT. The full variable domain, rest sourced from reference TRBV11-2 and TRBJ1-4, is EAGVAQSPRYKIIEKRQSVAFWCNPISGHATLYWYQQILGQGPKLLIQFQNNGVVDDSQLPKDRFSAERLKGVDSTLKIQPAKLEDSAVYLCASSLDARTNRNEKLFFGSGTQLSVL.

The rearrangement links TRBV6-5 to TRBJ2-3, with D possibly matching TRBD2 (6 bases). Germline V CDR1 and CDR2: MNHEY, SVGAGI. The V gene lost 9 bases and the J gene lost 1 base, with 14 bases spanning the gap. The CDR3 extends over 14 amino acids. The CDR3 region is CASYKSGGTDTQYF. Here the CDR3 DNA reads TGTGCCAGTTATAAATCGGGGGGCACAGATACGCAGTATTTT.

In this sample, this clone turned up once. The chain is built from TRBV10-2 and TRBJ1-1, with 7 nucleotides matching TRBD1. The J segment lost 1 base and the V segment lost 6 bases, leaving 2 bases of the junction unmatched. CDR1 is WSHSY and CDR2 is SAAADI in the germline V gene. There are 13 residues in the CDR3. CDR3 residues: CASRDRQNTEAFF. CDR3 coding DNA: TGCGCCAGCAGGGACAGGCAGAACACTGAAGCTTTCTTT.

About this clone itself: The sample has other DNA sequences that encode this CDR3 too. J is TRBJ2-3 and V is TRBV5-4; a possible D gene is TRBD1 (7 bases). The CDR3 consists of 15 residues. Germline CDR1 reads SGHNT; CDR2 reads YYREEE (reference sequence). V lost 4 bases to trimming and J lost 0 bases, with 12 bases between them. CDR3 in DNA: TGTGCCAGCAGCCCGGGGGACAGAAGCACAGATACGCAGTATTTT. As protein: CASSPGDRSTDTQYF. The variable domain in full, with the rest retrieved from reference TRBV5-4 and TRBJ2-3, is ETGVTQSPTHLIKTRGQQVTLRCSSQSGHNTVSWYQQALGQGPQFIFQYYREEENGRGNFPPRFSGLQFPNYSSELNVNALELDDSALYLCASSPGDRSTDTQYFGPGTRLTVL.